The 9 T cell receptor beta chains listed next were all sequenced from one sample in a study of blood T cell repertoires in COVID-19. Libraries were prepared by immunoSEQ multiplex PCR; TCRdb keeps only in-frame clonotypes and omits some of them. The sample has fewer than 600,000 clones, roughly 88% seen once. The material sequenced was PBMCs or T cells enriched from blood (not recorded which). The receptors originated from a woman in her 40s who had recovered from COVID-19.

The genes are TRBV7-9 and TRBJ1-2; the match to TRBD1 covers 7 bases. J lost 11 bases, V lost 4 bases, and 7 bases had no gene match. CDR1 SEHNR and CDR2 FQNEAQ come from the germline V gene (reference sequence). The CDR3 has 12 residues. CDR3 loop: CASSYNDREYTF. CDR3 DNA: TGTGCCAGCAGCTACAATGACAGGGAGTACACCTTC. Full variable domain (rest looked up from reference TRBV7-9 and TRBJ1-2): DTGVSQNPRHKITKRGQNVTFRCDPISEHNRLYWYRQTLGQGPEFLTYFQNEAQLEKSRLLSDRFSAERPKGSFSTLEIQRTEQGDSAMYLCASSYNDREYTFGSGTRLTVV.

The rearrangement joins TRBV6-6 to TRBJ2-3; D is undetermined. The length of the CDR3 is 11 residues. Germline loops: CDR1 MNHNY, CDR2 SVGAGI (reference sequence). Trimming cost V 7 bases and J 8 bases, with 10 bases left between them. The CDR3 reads CASTGSVTQYF. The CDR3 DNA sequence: TGTGCCAGCACCGGGTCAGTTACGCAGTATTTT.

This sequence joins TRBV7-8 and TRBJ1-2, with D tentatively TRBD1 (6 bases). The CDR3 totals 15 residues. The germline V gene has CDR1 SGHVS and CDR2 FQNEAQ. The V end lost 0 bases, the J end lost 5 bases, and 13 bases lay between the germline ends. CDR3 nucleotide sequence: TGTGCCAGCAGCTTAGCCGGCAGGGGTTCTTATGGCTACACCTTC. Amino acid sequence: CASSLAGRGSYGYTF.

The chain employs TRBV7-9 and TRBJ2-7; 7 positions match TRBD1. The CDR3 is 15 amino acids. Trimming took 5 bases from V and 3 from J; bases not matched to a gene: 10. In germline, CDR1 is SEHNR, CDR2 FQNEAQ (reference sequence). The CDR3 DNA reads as TGTGCCAGCAGCCCGAGGGAAGGGGGCTACTACGAGCAGTACTTC. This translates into CASSPREGGYYEQYF.

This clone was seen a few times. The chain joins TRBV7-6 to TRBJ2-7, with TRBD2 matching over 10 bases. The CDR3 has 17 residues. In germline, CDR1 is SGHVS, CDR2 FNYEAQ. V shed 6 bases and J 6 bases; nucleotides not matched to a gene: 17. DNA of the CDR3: TGTGCCAGCAGTCCACTCGTGGCTAGCGGGAGATCAACCGAGCAGTACTTC. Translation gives CASSPLVASGRSTEQYF.

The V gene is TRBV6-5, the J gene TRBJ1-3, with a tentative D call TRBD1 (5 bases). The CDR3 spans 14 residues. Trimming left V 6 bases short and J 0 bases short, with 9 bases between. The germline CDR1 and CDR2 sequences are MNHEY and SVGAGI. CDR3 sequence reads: CASSRRDSGNTIYF. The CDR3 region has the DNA TGTGCCAGCAGCCGCAGGGACTCTGGAAACACCATATATTTT.

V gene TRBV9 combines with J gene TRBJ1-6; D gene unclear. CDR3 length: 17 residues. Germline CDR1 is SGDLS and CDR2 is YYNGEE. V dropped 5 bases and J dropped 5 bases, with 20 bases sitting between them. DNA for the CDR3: TGTGCCAGCAGTTCCTCTCAGAGGGAAGGGAATAATTCACCCCTCCACTTT. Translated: CASSSSQREGNNSPLHF.

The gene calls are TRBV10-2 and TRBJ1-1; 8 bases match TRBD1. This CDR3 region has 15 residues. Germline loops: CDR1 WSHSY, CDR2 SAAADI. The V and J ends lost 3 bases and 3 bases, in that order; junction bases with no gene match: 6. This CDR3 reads CASSERTGFYTEAFF. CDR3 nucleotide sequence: TGCGCCAGCAGTGAAAGGACAGGGTTTTACACTGAAGCTTTCTTT.

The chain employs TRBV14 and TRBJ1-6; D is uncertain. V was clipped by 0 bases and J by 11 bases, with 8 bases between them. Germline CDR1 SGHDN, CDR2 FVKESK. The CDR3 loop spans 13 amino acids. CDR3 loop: CASSQDLVPPLHF. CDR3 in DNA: TGTGCCAGCAGCCAAGATTTAGTTCCACCCCTCCACTTT.